This TCR beta chain was recorded in a study of blood T cell repertoires in COVID-19 (dated by TCRdb to 2020 to 2021). As for the study more broadly: Samples covering the acute and convalescent phases of COVID-19 were provided by collaborators in the United States, Italy and Spain. The material from the prospective study consisted of cDNA or gDNA derived from T cells, B-cell-depleted T cells, or PBMCs. Deeply sampled blood TCRbeta repertoires from subjects exposed to, actively infected with, or recovered from COVID-19 were included in the dataset. A freely available public database, intended as a resource for researchers studying the immune response to SARS-CoV-2, is where the repertoires were released. Samples came from the ongoing ImmuneRACE study (first 160 participants) plus 1,254 subjects from 6 global collaborators. A de-identified subject ID, COVID-19 status, age in years and sex were almost always included in the sample metadata. HLA class I and class II types, where available, came from metadata supplied by the sample provider rather than from assay-based typing.

TCRbeta CDR3 regions were amplified from genomic DNA by means of the immunoSEQ Assay, a bias-controlled multiplex PCR. The authors processed their data as follows. The number of nucleated cells in each sample was estimated by amplification of reference gene primers within the assay. To quantify the absolute abundance of each unique TCRbeta CDR3 rearrangement, sequence reads were collapsed and filtered. Productive Simpson clonality was computed per sample as the square root of Simpson's diversity index over productive rearrangements. Drawn from immuneACCESS, this table holds only the in-frame rearrangements with V and J called that TCRdb kept. Clones are partly lost; checked studies trace under half to an unresolved V gene and leave the rest unexplained. V, J and clone size were drawn from that table, and D and trimming were deduced from the DNA. For this sample there are roughly 150,000 clones; 76% appear just once. The leading ten clones occupy 4% to 4.5% of the sample.

CDR1 and CDR2, looked up from the germline V gene, are SGHVS and FQNEAQ. The junction carries 18 bases between V and J, which are trimmed by 3 bases and 6 bases respectively. There are 15 amino acids in the CDR3, from cysteine to phenylalanine inclusive. The retained sequence is limited to the CDR3, 45 bases, with the frame set at the first base. Summary of the overall study and its limitations: Clinical and demographic metadata were provided uncurated, with the amount varying by source and participant.

Each collaborating institution followed its own protocols to collect whole blood in K2EDTA tubes. For TCRbeta analysis, collaborator samples were shipped as frozen whole blood, as isolated PBMCs, or as DNA extracted from either sample type. This clone was counted between two and nine times. What this receptor recognizes is not known. Nothing much larger sits one base from this clone, and base qualities are not available. This receptor was obtained from a man aged 55 to 70 with acute or convalescent COVID-19. The sample was peripheral blood. The chain links TRBV7-8 with TRBJ2-7; the D gene identity is not certain. The DNA reads TGTGCCAGCAGCTTCCAACTACTGTCCTCCCTCGAGCAGTACTTC. Translated, it reads CASSFQLLSSLEQYF.